Below are 30 T cell receptor beta chains sequenced from a single sample in a study of cytomegalovirus exposure and HLA in healthy donors. 60 Vbeta and 13 Jbeta primers were used in PCR. Measured with immunoSEQ multiplex PCR; TCRdb has only the in-frame clones, and not every one. In the table there are under 150,000 clones, roughly 82% of which are singletons. Sequencing was carried out using PBMCs. All receptors derive from a boy under 18 in good health and CMV-seronegative.

This sequence joins TRBV2 and TRBJ1-4; TRBD1 agrees at 7 bases. The J segment lost 6 bases and the V segment lost 9 bases, leaving 4 bases of the junction unmatched. This CDR3 is 12 amino acids long. Germline V lookup: CDR1 SNHLY, CDR2 FYNNEI. CDR3 nucleotides: TGTGCCAGTTCCGGGACAGATGAAAAACTGTTTTTT. Encoded protein: CASSGTDEKLFF.

The chain carries TRBV6-5 and TRBJ1-2; 10 bases match TRBD1. Trimming took 2 bases from V and 5 from J; bases not matched to a gene: 8. Germline V gives CDR1 MNHEY, CDR2 SVGAGI. The CDR3 runs 16 residues. CDR3 protein: CASSYPTGGGRYGYTF. For the CDR3, the DNA is TGTGCCAGCAGTTACCCGACAGGGGGCGGGAGGTATGGCTACACCTTC.

Remarks on this clone: Other DNA variants within this sample encode the same CDR3. The chain recombines TRBV7-9 with TRBJ2-7, with unresolved D. The CDR3 has 12 amino acids. Per the germline V gene, CDR1 is SEHNR and CDR2 is FQNEAQ (reference sequence). Trimming removed 4 bases from V and 1 base from J, with 5 bases in between. The CDR3 region has the DNA TGTGCCAGCAGCTACTCATCCTACGAGCAGTACTTC. The encoded protein is CASSYSSYEQYF. Together with reference TRBV7-9 and TRBJ2-7, the CDR3 gives the full variable domain: DTGVSQNPRHKITKRGQNVTFRCDPISEHNRLYWYRQTLGQGPEFLTYFQNEAQLEKSRLLSDRFSAERPKGSFSTLEIQRTEQGDSAMYLCASSYSSYEQYFGPGTRLTVT.

This chain joins TRBV4-3 and TRBJ2-5; 10 nucleotides match TRBD2. The CDR3 is 15 amino acids. With 2 bases clipped from V and 5 bases from J, the junction kept 5 bases outside the gene matches. Germline CDR1 reads LGHNA; CDR2 reads YSLEER. The DNA of the CDR3 is TGCGCCAGCAGCCAATGGAGACTAGCGGGTGAGACCCAGTACTTC. Its translation is CASSQWRLAGETQYF.

J is TRBJ1-2 and V is TRBV5-1; 7 bases fit TRBD1. With 4 bases clipped from V and 8 bases from J, the junction kept 5 bases outside the gene matches. Germline V gene sequence: CDR1 SGHRS, CDR2 YFSETQ. There are 12 residues in the CDR3. The CDR3 reads CASSMDRQGYTF. The CDR3 DNA is TGCGCCAGCAGCATGGACAGGCAAGGCTACACCTTC.

This sequence joins TRBV4-1 and TRBJ2-7, with a possible D match to TRBD1 (5 bases). The CDR3 runs 15 residues. Per germline, CDR1 MGHRA and CDR2 YSYEKL. V shed 0 bases and J shed 4 bases, with 13 bases lying between them. The DNA for the CDR3 is TGCGCCAGCAGCCAAGAAGAAGGGGCGCCGTACGAGCAGTACTTC. This translates into CASSQEEGAPYEQYF.

The chain uses TRBV6-1 and TRBJ1-1, with D tentatively TRBD1 (5 bases). This CDR3 contains 13 residues. Germline V gene lookup returns CDR1 MNHNS and CDR2 SASEGT. V lost 6 bases, J lost 0 bases, and 8 bases lay in between. The DNA of the CDR3 is TGTGCCAGCAGCTTACAGGTGAACACTGAAGCTTTCTTT. It codes for CASSLQVNTEAFF.

This sequence joins TRBV30 and TRBJ1-2; maybe TRBD1 (6 bases). Between the trimmed V and J ends, which lost 5 bases and 4 bases, there was a span of 11 bases. The CDR3 length is 12 residues. Germline loops: CDR1 GTSNPN, CDR2 SVGIG (reference sequence). The CDR3 nucleotides read TGTGCCTGGGAACAGGGTAGCTATGGCTACACCTTC. Translated, it gives CAWEQGSYGYTF. Filled out from reference TRBV30 and TRBJ1-2, the complete variable domain reads SQTIHQWPATLVQPVGSPLSLECTVEGTSNPNLYWYRQAAGRGLQLLFYSVGIGQISSEVPQNLSASRPQDRQFILSSKKLLLSDSGFYLCAWEQGSYGYTFGSGTRLTVV.

The chain links TRBV5-1 to TRBJ2-5; perhaps TRBD1 as D (5 bases). Near its end, the DNA agrees better with TRBJ2-7, so the J call may be wrong. This CDR3 region has 15 residues. Germline CDR1 is SGHRS and CDR2 is YFSETQ. The DNA of the CDR3 is TGCGCCAGCAGCTTTTTTGGTGAAACAGGCGGCGAGCAGTACTTC. This translates into CASSFFGETGGEQYF.

This clone turned up a few times. The chain joins TRBV27 to TRBJ2-7; D is perhaps TRBD2 (6 bases). The germline V and J ends were trimmed by 4 bases and 2 bases, with 15 bases remaining between them. This CDR3 is 15 amino acids long. Germline CDR1 MNHEY, CDR2 SMNVEV (reference sequence). The CDR3 sequence: CASSSPTTRAYEQYF. Written as DNA, the CDR3 is TGTGCCAGCAGTTCCCCGACGACTAGAGCCTACGAGCAGTACTTC.

V is TRBV5-4 and J is TRBJ2-4, with 7 bases identical to TRBD1. CDR1 and CDR2 from the germline V gene are SGHNT and YYREEE (reference sequence). V shed 4 bases, J shed 8 bases, and the junction held 6 bases outside the gene matches. The CDR3 runs 13 residues. This CDR3 is CASSPDRSDIQYF. The CDR3, as DNA: TGTGCCAGCAGCCCGGACAGGTCGGACATTCAGTACTTC.

This clone has just a few counts. The V gene is TRBV19, the J gene TRBJ1-2, with D unresolved. V was trimmed by 5 bases and J by 3 bases, leaving 7 bases between them. CDR1 and CDR2 (germline): LNHDA, SQIVND (reference sequence). The CDR3 runs 12 residues. Here the CDR3 DNA reads TGTGCCAGTAGTGTCGGAGACTATGGCTACACCTTC. This encodes CASSVGDYGYTF.

This chain connects TRBV30 to TRBJ1-1; 7 nucleotides agree with TRBD1. With V trimmed by 3 bases and J by 2 bases, 6 bases remained unmatched. The CDR3 has 14 residues. CDR1 is GTSNPN, CDR2 SVGIG, per germline (reference sequence). The CDR3 here is CAWSMTGLNTEAFF. CDR3 DNA: TGTGCCTGGAGCATGACAGGGTTAAACACTGAAGCTTTCTTT.

As concerns this clone: Relative to the germline gene, one junction end is altered; a read error may explain this. The same CDR3 can be traced to other DNA sequences in this sample. The V and J genes are TRBV11-3 and TRBJ1-1, with 8 bases identical to TRBD1. This CDR3 has 17 amino acids. The germline gives CDR1 SGHNT, CDR2 YENEEA. CDR3 DNA: TGTGCCAGCAGCTTAGAGAGGACAGGGCGCTCGAACACTGAAGCCTTCTTT. This translates into CASSLERTGRSNTEAFF.

The chain uses TRBV5-1 and TRBJ2-7, with 7 bases lining up with TRBD2. Trimming took 2 bases from V and 2 from J; bases not matched to a gene: 7. From germline, CDR1 is SGHRS and CDR2 YFSETQ. This CDR3 is built from 15 residues. The chain's CDR3 is CASSFGVAGAYEQYF. The CDR3 region has the DNA TGCGCCAGCAGCTTCGGGGTAGCGGGCGCCTACGAGCAGTACTTC.

This clone has a handful of counts. The chain carries TRBV5-6 and TRBJ1-1; D unclear. The CDR3 spans 13 residues. Trimming removed 2 bases at V and 1 base at J, with 6 bases between. Germline V gene sequence: CDR1 SGHDT, CDR2 YYEEEE. CDR3: CASSFPGNTEAFF. The CDR3 DNA reads as TGTGCCAGCAGCTTTCCGGGGAACACTGAAGCTTTCTTT.

V usage is TRBV9 and J usage is TRBJ1-1, with TRBD1 matching over 7 bases. Germline trimming cut 4 bases from V and 0 bases from J; bases unmatched to any gene: 12. This CDR3 region has 17 residues. The germline CDR1 and CDR2 sequences are SGDLS and YYNGEE. DNA for the CDR3: TGTGCCAGCAGCCCGGAGGGGACAGTTAGGGTGAACACTGAAGCTTTCTTT. It yields the protein CASSPEGTVRVNTEAFF.

The V gene is TRBV10-3, the J gene TRBJ2-1; 14 bases are shared with TRBD2. CDR1 is ENHRY and CDR2 is SYGVKD in the germline V gene. The CDR3 consists of 17 residues. The V segment lost 4 bases and the J segment 4 bases; nucleotides outside the gene matches: 6. The CDR3 here is CAISGRLAGGGYNEQFF. The CDR3, as DNA: TGTGCCATCAGTGGAAGACTAGCGGGAGGGGGATACAATGAGCAGTTCTTC.

The chain couples TRBV9 to TRBJ1-4, with D unresolved. This CDR3 is built from 14 residues. Germline V gene sequence: CDR1 SGDLS, CDR2 YYNGEE. Trimming took off 3 bases at V and 3 bases at J, with 9 bases between the two ends. CDR3 residues: CASSAQSPNEKLFF. CDR3 sequence (DNA): TGTGCCAGCAGCGCTCAAAGCCCTAATGAAAAACTGTTTTTT.

The chain carries TRBV5-4 and TRBJ2-1, with 13 bases that match TRBD2. CDR3 length equals 16 residues. Germline V gene sequence: CDR1 SGHNT, CDR2 YYREEE (reference sequence). Losses at the gene ends were 4 bases for V and 8 bases for J; bases not matched to a gene: 9. CDR3 sequence reads: CASSARTSGSLYEQFF. The CDR3 bases are TGTGCCAGCAGCGCTCGGACTAGCGGGAGTCTCTATGAGCAGTTCTTC.

This clone was recorded only once. The rearrangement links TRBV11-2 to TRBJ2-3, with TRBD2 matching 13 bases. Germline CDR1 is SGHAT and CDR2 is FQNNGV. There are 16 residues in the CDR3. V shed 5 bases, J shed 2 bases, and the junction held 4 bases outside the gene matches. CDR3 nucleotides: TGTGCCAGCAGCCTCGGGACTAGCGGGAACACAGATACGCAGTATTTT. Encoded protein: CASSLGTSGNTDTQYF.

The chain couples TRBV6-5 to TRBJ2-7; a possible D gene is TRBD2 (7 bases). V was pared by 4 bases and J by 11 bases, with 21 bases between. The CDR3 totals 14 residues. Per germline, CDR1 MNHEY and CDR2 SVGAGI. The CDR3 region is CASSSRQAPAGEYF. Written as DNA, the CDR3 is TGTGCCAGCAGTTCCCGACAGGCCCCGGCGGGGGAGTACTTC.

This clone was seen only a few times. The J gene is TRBJ2-1, the V gene TRBV6-1, with TRBD1 matching 8 bases. J gave up 2 bases and V 6 bases, and 3 bases lay outside the gene matches. The CDR3 is 14 residues long. CDR1 and CDR2 from the germline V gene are MNHNS and SASEGT. The DNA of the CDR3 is TGTGCCAGCAGGAGACAGGGGCCCTACAATGAGCAGTTCTTC. Its protein is CASRRQGPYNEQFF.

This clone was seen a few times. This chain connects TRBV29-1 to TRBJ2-1, with 9 bases matching TRBD2. The CDR3 has 15 amino acids. Germline lookup yields CDR1 SQVTM and CDR2 ANQGSEA. Trimming took 6 bases from V and 4 from J; bases not matched to a gene: 10. The CDR3 spells CSVVLAGLVYNEQFF. CDR3 sequence (DNA): TGCAGCGTGGTACTAGCGGGTCTCGTATACAATGAGCAGTTCTTC.

This clone came up a few times. V is TRBV7-8 and J is TRBJ2-6; the D gene is possibly TRBD2 (6 bases). The CDR3 runs to 16 residues. Trimming removed 5 bases from V and 2 bases from J, with 13 bases in between. Germline lookup yields CDR1 SGHVS and CDR2 FQNEAQ. The CDR3 DNA reads as TGTGCCAGCAGCACCTCCGGGGGACCTGGGGCCAACGTCCTGACTTTC. As protein: CASSTSGGPGANVLTF.

This clone came up a few times. The rearrangement joins TRBV19 to TRBJ1-3; possibly TRBD1 for D (6 bases). The ends were cut back, 2 bases at V and 0 bases at J, with 8 bases in the middle. Per germline, CDR1 LNHDA and CDR2 SQIVND (reference sequence). The CDR3 spans 15 residues. CDR3 coding DNA: TGTGCCAGTAGTATATGGACAGCCTCTGGAAACACCATATATTTT. This encodes CASSIWTASGNTIYF.

This chain joins TRBV30 and TRBJ1-2; D remains unclear. The V and J ends lost 6 bases and 6 bases respectively, with 20 bases between them. The CDR3 runs to 14 residues. The germline V gene encodes CDR1 GTSNPN and CDR2 SVGIG (reference sequence). The CDR3, as DNA: TGTGCCTGCCTCGGGGTGAGGAGCCTTGATGGCTACACCTTC. As protein: CACLGVRSLDGYTF.

The chain employs TRBV6-5 and TRBJ1-1; weak D call: TRBD1 (6 bases). The CDR3 is 11 amino acids. V dropped 10 bases and J dropped 4 bases, with 10 bases sitting between them. CDR1 MNHEY and CDR2 SVGAGI come from the germline V gene. CDR3: CATARGTEAFF. The CDR3 nucleotides read TGTGCCACCGCCAGGGGCACTGAAGCTTTCTTT.

V and J are TRBV5-1 and TRBJ1-2, with D unclear. The CDR3 contains 14 residues. The V gene's germline CDR1 is SGHRS and CDR2 YFSETQ. V was trimmed by 6 bases and J by 2 bases, leaving 14 bases between them. CDR3: CASTLEAGNYGYTF. The CDR3, as DNA: TGCGCCAGCACTTTGGAGGCGGGGAACTATGGCTACACCTTC.

A single count supports this clone. The chain is built from TRBV30 and TRBJ2-2; 8 nucleotides line up with TRBD1. This CDR3 spans 15 amino acids. Germline V CDR1 and CDR2: GTSNPN, SVGIG (reference sequence). Trimming at V came to 3 bases and at J to 6 bases, leaving 9 bases not matched to a gene. The CDR3 reads CAWSVDRGLAGELFF. The CDR3 DNA follows: TGTGCCTGGAGCGTAGACAGGGGCTTAGCCGGGGAGCTGTTTTTT.